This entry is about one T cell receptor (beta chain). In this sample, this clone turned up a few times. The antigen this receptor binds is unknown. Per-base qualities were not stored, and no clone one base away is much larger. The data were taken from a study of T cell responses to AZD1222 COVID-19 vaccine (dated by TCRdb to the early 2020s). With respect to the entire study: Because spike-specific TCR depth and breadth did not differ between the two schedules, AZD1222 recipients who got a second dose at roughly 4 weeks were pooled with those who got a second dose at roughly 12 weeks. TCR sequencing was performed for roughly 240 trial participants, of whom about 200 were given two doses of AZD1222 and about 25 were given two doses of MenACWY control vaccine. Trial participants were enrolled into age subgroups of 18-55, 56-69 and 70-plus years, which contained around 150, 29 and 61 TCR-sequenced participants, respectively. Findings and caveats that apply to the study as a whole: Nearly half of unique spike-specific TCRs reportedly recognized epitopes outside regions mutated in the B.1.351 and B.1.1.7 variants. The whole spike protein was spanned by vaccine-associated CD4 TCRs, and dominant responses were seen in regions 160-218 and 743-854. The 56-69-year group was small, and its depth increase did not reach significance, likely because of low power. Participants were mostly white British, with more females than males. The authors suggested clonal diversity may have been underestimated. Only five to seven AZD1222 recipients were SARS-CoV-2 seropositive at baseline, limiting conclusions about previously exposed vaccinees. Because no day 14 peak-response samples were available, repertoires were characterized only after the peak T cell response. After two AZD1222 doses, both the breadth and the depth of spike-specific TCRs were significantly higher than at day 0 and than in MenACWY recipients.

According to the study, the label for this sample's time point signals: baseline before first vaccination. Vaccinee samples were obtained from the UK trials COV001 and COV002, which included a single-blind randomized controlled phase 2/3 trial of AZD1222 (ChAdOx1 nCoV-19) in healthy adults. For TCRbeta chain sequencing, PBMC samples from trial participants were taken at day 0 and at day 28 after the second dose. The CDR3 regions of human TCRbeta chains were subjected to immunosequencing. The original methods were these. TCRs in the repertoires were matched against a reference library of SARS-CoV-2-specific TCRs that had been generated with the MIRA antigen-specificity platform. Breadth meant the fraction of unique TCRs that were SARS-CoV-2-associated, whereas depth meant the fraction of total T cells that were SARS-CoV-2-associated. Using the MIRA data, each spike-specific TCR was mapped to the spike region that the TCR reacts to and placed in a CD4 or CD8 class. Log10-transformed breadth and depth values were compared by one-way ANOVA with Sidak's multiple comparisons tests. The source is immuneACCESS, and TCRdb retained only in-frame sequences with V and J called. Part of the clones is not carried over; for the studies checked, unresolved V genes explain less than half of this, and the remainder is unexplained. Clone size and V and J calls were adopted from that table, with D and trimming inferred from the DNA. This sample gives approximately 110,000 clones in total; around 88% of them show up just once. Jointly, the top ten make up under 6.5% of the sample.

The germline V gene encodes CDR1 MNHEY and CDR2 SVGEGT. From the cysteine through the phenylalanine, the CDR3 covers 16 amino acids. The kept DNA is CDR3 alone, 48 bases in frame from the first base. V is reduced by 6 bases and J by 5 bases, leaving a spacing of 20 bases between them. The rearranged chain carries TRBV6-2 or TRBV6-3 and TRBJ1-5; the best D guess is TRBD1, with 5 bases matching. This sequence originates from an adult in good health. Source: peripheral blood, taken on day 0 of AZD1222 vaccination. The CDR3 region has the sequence CASSLGDGALDQPQHF. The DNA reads TGTGCCAGCAGCTTAGGAGACGGGGCTCTAGATCAGCCCCAGCATTTT.